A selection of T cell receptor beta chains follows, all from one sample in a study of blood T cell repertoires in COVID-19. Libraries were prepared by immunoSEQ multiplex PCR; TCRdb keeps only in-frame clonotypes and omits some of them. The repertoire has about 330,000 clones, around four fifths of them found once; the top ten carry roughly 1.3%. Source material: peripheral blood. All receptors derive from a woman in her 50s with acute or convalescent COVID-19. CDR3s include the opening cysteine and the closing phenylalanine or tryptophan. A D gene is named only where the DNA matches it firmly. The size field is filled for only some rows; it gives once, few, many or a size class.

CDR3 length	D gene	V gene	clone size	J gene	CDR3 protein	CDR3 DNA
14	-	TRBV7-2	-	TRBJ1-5	CASSERLGNQPQHF	TGTGCCAGCAGCGAAAGACTGGGCAATCAGCCCCAGCATTTT
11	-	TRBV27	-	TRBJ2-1	CASSQGDEQFF	TGTGCCAGCAGCCAGGGTGATGAGCAGTTCTTC
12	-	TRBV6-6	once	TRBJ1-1	CASSSGNTEAFF	TGTGCCAGCAGTTCCGGGAACACTGAAGCTTTCTTT
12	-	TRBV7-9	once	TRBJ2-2	CASSLVLGELFF	TGTGCCAGCAGCTTAGTACTCGGGGAGCTGTTTTTT
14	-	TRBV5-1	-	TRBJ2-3	CASSLEQPQDTQYF	TGCGCCAGCAGCTTGGAACAGCCCCAGGATACGCAGTATTTT
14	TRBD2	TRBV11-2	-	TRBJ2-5	CASSTTSGGSIQYF	TGTGCCAGCAGTACGACTAGCGGTGGGTCGATCCAGTACTTC
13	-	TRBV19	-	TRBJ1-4	CASSSTGNEKLFF	TGTGCCAGTAGTAGTACAGGAAATGAAAAACTGTTTTTT
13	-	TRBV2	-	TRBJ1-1	CASRKEGSTEAFF	TGTGCCAGCCGTAAGGAGGGATCCACTGAAGCTTTCTTT
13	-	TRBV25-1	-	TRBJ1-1	CASSVQGNTEAFF	TGTGCCAGCAGCGTCCAGGGGAACACTGAAGCTTTCTTT
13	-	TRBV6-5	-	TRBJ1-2	CASSYSGRLGYTF	TGTGCCAGCAGTTACTCTGGCCGCCTTGGCTACACCTTC
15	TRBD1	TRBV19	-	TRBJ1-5	CASSIDRDSYQPQHF	TGTGCCAGTAGTATAGATCGGGACAGCTATCAGCCCCAGCATTTT
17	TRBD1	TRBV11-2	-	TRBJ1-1	CASSRDRGFVENTEAFF	TGTGCCAGCAGCCGGGACAGGGGTTTCGTTGAGAACACTGAAGCTTTCTTT
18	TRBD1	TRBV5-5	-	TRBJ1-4	CASTLDRVESATNEKLFF	TGTGCCAGCACCCTCGACAGGGTGGAATCCGCAACTAATGAAAAACTGTTTTTT
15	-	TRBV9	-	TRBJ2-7	CASSPVTGSSYEQYF	TGTGCCAGCAGCCCCGTGACGGGGAGCTCCTACGAGCAGTACTTC
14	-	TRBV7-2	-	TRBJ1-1	CASSLAGANTEAFF	TGTGCCAGCAGCTTAGCAGGGGCGAACACTGAAGCTTTCTTT
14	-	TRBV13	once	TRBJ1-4	CASSSDGGREKLFF	TGTGCCAGCAGCTCGGACGGGGGTAGGGAAAAACTGTTTTTT
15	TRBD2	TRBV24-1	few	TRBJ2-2	CATSDRTSGHGELFF	TGTGCCACCAGTGATAGGACTAGCGGGCACGGGGAGCTGTTTTTT
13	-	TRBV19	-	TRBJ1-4	CASRRGTNEKLFF	TGTGCCAGCCGCAGAGGAACTAATGAAAAACTGTTTTTT
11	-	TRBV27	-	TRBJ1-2	CASGRGYGYTF	TGTGCCTCGGGAAGGGGGTATGGCTACACCTTC
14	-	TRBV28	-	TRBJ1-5	CASRAGGNYQPQHF	TGTGCCAGCAGGGCCGGAGGCAATTATCAGCCCCAGCATTTT
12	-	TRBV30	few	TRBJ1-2	CAWRAGVGGYTF	TGTGCCTGGAGGGCAGGGGTGGGTGGCTACACCTTC
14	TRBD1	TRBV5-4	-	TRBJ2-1	CASNPGTGVDEQFF	TGTGCCAGCAACCCCGGGACAGGGGTAGATGAGCAGTTCTTC
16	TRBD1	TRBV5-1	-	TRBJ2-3	CASAPGDRGSTDTQYF	TGCGCCAGCGCACCGGGTGACAGGGGGAGCACAGATACGCAGTATTTT
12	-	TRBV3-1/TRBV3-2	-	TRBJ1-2	CASSQVGGGYTF	TGTGCCAGCAGCCAAGTAGGGGGAGGCTACACCTTC
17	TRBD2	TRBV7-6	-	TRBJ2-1	CASSLGGGVSSYNEQFF	TGTGCCAGCAGCTTAGGGGGAGGGGTGAGCTCCTACAATGAGCAGTTCTTC
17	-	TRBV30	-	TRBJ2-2	CAWSVLTPTSNTGELFF	TGTGCCTGGAGTGTCCTAACTCCAACCTCGAACACCGGGGAGCTGTTTTTT
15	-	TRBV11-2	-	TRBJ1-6	CASSLGGEGDSPLHF	TGTGCCAGCAGCTTAGGGGGGGAGGGAGATTCACCCCTCCACTTT
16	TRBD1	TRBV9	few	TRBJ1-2	CASSDDKRTGQGGYTF	TGTGCCAGCAGCGACGACAAGAGGACAGGGCAAGGTGGCTACACCTTC
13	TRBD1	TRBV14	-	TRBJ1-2	CASSPQGGYGYTF	TGTGCCAGCAGCCCGCAGGGGGGCTATGGCTACACCTTC
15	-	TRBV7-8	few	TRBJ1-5	CASSLGGREGQPQHF	TGTGCCAGCAGCTTAGGCGGCAGGGAGGGACAGCCCCAGCATTTT
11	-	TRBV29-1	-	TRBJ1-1	CSVRGNTEAFF	TGCAGCGTTAGGGGCAACACTGAAGCTTTCTTT
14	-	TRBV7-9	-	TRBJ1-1	CASSLSAGNTEAFF	TGTGCCAGCAGCTTATCAGCGGGGAACACTGAAGCTTTCTTT
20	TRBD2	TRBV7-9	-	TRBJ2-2	CASSTIGLAGEIENTGELFF	TGTGCCAGCAGCACAATTGGACTAGCGGGAGAAATTGAGAACACCGGGGAGCTGTTTTTT
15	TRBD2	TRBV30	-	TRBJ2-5	CAWSVASGGAGTQYF	TGTGCCTGGAGTGTAGCTAGCGGGGGGGCCGGGACCCAGTACTTC
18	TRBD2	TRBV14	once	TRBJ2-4	CAIDTGTSGRWSKNIQYF	TGTGCCATCGATACCGGGACTAGCGGGAGATGGTCCAAAAACATTCAGTACTTC
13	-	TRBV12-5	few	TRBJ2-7	CASGSTSSYEQYF	TGTGCTAGTGGCTCGACTAGCTCCTACGAGCAGTACTTC
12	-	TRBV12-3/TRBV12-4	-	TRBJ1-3	CASSRRGNTIYF	TGTGCCAGCAGCCGCAGAGGAAACACCATATATTTT
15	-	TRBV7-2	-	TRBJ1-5	CASSLDPGGVQPQHF	TGTGCCAGCAGCTTAGATCCAGGAGGGGTTCAGCCCCAGCATTTT
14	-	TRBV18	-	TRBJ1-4	CASSPDAQGEKLFF	TGTGCCAGCTCACCTGACGCTCAGGGCGAAAAACTGTTTTTT
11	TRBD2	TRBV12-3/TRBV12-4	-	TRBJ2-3	CASSQLAGQYF	TGTGCCAGCAGTCAACTAGCGGGGCAGTATTTT
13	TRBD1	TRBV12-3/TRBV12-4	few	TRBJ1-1	CASSETGPTEAFF	TGTGCCAGCAGCGAGACAGGGCCCACTGAAGCTTTCTTT
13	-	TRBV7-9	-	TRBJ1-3	CASSVGQGNTIYF	TGTGCCAGCAGCGTCGGACAGGGAAACACCATATATTTT
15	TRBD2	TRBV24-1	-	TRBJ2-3	CATTGAGGLTDTQYF	TGTGCCACCACTGGAGCGGGGGGCCTCACAGATACGCAGTATTTT
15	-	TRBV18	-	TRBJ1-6	CASSPPNREVSPLHF	TGTGCCAGCTCACCACCGAACAGGGAAGTTTCACCCCTCCACTTT
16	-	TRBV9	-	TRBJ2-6	CASSVGVATGANVLTF	TGTGCCAGCAGCGTAGGGGTAGCGACTGGGGCCAACGTCCTGACTTTC
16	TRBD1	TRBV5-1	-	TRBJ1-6	CASSPTLLTGVSPLHF	TGCGCCAGCAGCCCCACCTTATTGACAGGGGTATCACCCCTCCACTTT
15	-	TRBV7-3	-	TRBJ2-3	CASSLLAASTDTQYF	TGTGCCAGCAGCTTGTTAGCGGCTAGCACAGATACGCAGTATTTT
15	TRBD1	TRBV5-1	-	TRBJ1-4	CASSLGNTGEEKLFF	TGCGCCAGCAGCTTGGGTAATACAGGGGAAGAAAAACTGTTTTTT
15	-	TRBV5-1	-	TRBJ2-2	CASSRVPGVAGELFF	TGCGCCAGCAGCCGGGTTCCGGGAGTAGCCGGGGAGCTGTTTTTT